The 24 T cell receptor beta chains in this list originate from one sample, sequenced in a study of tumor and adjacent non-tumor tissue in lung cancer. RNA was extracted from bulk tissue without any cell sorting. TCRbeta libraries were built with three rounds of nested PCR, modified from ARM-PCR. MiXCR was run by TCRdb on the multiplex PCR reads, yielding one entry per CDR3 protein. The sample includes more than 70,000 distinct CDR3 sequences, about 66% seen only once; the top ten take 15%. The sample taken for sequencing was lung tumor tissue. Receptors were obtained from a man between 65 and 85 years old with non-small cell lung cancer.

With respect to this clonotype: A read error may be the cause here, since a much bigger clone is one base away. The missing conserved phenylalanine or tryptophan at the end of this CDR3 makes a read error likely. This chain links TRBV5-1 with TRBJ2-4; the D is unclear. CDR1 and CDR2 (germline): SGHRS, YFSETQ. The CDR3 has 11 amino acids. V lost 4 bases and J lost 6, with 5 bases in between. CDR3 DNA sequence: TGCGCCAGCAGCGACGGAAACATTCAGTACTCC. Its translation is CASSDGNIQYS.

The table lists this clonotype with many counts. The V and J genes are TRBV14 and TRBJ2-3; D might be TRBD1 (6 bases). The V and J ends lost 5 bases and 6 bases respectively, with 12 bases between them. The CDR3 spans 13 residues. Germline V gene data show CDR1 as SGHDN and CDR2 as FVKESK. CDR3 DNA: TGTGCCAGCAGCTCACAGGGTGTGGATACGCAGTATTTT. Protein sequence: CASSSQGVDTQYF.

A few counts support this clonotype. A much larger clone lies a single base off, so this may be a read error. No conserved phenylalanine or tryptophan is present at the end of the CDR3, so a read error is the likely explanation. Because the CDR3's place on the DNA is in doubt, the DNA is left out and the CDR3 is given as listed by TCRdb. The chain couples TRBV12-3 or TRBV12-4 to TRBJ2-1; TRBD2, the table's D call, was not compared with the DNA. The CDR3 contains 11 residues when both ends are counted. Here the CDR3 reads CASSEGTSGFL.

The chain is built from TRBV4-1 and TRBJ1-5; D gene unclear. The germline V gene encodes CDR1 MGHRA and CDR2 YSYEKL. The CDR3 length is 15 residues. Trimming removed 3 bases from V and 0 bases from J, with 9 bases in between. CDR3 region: CASSQVDGSNQPQHF. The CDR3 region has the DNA TGCGCCAGCAGCCAGGTAGACGGTAGCAATCAGCCCCAGCATTTT.

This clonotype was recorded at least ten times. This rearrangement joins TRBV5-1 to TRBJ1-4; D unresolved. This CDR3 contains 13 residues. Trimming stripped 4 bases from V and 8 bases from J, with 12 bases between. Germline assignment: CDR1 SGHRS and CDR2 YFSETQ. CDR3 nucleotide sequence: TGCGCCAGCAGCCCCGGAAGGGAGGAAAAACTGTTTTTT. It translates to CASSPGREEKLFF.

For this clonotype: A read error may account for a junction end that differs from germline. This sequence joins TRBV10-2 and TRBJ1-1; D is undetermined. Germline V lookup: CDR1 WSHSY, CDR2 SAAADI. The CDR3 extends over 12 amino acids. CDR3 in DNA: TGCACCAGCGGGGAGAGACATACTGAAGCTTTCTTT. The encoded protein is CTSGERHTEAFF.

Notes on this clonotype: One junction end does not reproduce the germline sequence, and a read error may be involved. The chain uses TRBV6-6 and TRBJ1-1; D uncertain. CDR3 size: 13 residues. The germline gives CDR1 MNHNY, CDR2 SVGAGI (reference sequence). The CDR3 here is CASSSSFCTEAFF. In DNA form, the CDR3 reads TGTGCCAGCAGCTCCTCCTTCTGCACTGAGGCTTTCTTT.

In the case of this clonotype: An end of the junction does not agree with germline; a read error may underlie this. The CDR3 reads CSVGLPGGYTDMQYF. The DNA of the CDR3 is TGCAGCGTTGGACTACCGGGGGGCTACACAGATATGCAGTATTTT. This rearrangement joins TRBV29-1 to TRBJ2-3, with a possible D match to TRBD2 (7 bases). Germline V lookup: CDR1 SQVTM, CDR2 ANQGSEA. The CDR3 is 15 amino acids.

Here the CDR3 reads CASNKGGGRVRNTQYF. The CDR3 DNA reads TGTGCCAGCAACAAAGGAGGCGGGAGGGTCAGAAATACGCAGTATTTT. The rearrangement links TRBV7-9 to TRBJ2-3; 9 positions agree with TRBD2. The CDR3 covers 16 residues. The V gene's germline CDR1 is SEHNR and CDR2 FQNEAQ (reference sequence). The junction had 15 bases not matched to a gene; V was cut back by 7 bases and J by 7 bases.

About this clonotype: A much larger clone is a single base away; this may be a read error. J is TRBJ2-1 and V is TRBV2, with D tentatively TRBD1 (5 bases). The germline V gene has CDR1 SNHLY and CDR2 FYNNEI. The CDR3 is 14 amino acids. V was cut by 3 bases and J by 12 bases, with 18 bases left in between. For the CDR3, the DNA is TGTGCCAGCAGTGAGGTCAGGGCTGGCGATGCGCAGTTCTTC. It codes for CASSEVRAGDAQFF.

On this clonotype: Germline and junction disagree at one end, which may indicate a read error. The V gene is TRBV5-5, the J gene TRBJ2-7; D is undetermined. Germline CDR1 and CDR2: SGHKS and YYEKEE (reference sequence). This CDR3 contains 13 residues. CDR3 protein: CASSLEPRYDQYF. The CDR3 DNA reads TGTGCCAGCAGCTTGGAACCACGCTACGATCAGTACTTC.

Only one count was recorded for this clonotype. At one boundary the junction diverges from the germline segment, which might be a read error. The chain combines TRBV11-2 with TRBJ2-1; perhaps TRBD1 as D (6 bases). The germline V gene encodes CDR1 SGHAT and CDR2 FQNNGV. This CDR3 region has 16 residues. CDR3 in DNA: TGTACCAGCAGCTTAGGTAGGATAGGGGGTCGCAATGAGCAGTTCTTC. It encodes CTSSLGRIGGRNEQFF.

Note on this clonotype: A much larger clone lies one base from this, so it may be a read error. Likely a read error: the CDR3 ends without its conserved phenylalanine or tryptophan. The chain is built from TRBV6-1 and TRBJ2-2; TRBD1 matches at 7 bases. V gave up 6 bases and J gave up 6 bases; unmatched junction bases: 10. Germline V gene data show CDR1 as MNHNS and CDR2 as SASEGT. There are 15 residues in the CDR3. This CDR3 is CASRPRGLGPGELFS. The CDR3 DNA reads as TGTGCCAGCAGGCCCAGGGGGTTGGGCCCCGGGGAGCTGTTTTCT.

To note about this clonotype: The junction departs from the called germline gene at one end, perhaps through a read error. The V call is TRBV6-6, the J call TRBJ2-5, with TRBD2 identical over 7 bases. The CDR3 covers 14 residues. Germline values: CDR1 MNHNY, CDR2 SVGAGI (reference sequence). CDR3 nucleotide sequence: TGTGCCAGCAGTCCTGACAGAGTGAGCGGGACCCAGTGCTTC. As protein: CASSPDRVSGTQCF.

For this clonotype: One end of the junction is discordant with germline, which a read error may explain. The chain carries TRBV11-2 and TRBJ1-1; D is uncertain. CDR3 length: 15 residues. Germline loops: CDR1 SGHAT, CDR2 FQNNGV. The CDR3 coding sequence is TGTGCCAGCAGTCCCCCTCGGAAAACAAGCTCTGAAACTTTCTTT. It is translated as CASSPPRKTSSETFF.

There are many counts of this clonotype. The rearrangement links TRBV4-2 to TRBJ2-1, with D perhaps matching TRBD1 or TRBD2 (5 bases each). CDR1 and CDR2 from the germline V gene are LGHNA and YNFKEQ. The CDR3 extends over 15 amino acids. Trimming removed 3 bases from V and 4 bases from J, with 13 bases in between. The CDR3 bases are TGTGCCAGCAGCCAGGGACCTACCAAGTACAATGAGCAGTTCTTC. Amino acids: CASSQGPTKYNEQFF.

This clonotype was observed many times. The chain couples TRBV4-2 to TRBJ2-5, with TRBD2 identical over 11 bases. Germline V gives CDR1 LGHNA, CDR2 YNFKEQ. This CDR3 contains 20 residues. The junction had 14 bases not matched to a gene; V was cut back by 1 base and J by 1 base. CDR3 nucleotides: TGTGCCAGCAGCCAAGTAGACCTAGCGGGAGGAAGAAGAGGCCAAGAGACCCAGTACTTC. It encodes CASSQVDLAGGRRGQETQYF.

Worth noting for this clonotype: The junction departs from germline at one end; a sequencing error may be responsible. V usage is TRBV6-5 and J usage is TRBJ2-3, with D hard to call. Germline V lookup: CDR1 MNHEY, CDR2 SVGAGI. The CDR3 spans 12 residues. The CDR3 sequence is CDSSSVTYTQYF. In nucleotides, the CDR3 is TGTGACAGCAGTTCGGTAACATATACGCAGTATTTT.

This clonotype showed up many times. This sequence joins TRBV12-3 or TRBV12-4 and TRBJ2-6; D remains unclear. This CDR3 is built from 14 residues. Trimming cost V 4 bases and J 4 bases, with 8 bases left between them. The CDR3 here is CASSSLLGANVLTF. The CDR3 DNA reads TGTGCCAGCAGTTCCTTACTGGGGGCCAACGTCCTGACTTTC.

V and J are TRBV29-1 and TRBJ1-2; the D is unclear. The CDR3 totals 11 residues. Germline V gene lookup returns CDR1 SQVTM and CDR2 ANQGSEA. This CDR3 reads CSTVTLYGYTF. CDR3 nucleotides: TGCAGTACCGTCACACTGTATGGCTACACCTTC.

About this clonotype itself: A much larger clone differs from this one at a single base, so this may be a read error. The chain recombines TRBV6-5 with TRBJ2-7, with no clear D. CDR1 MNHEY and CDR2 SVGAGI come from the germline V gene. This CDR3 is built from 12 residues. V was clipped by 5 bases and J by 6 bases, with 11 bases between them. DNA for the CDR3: TGTGCCAGCAGTCTCGACAAAACCGAGCAGTACTTC. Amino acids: CASSLDKTEQYF.

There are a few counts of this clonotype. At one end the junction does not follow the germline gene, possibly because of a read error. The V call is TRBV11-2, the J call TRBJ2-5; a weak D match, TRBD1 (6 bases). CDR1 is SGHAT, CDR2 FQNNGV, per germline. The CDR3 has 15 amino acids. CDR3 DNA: TGTGCCAGCAACTTAAATAGGGGGTCATTAGAGACCCAGTACTTC. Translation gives CASNLNRGSLETQYF.

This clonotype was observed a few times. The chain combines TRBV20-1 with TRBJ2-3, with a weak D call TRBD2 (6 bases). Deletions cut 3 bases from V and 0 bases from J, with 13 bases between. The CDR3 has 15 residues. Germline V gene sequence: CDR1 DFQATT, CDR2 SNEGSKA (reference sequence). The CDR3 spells CSASSPRGSTDTQYF. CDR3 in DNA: TGCAGTGCTAGTTCCCCCCGGGGGAGCACAGATACGCAGTATTTT.

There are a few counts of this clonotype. The CDR3 loop reads CLSSLLPMQETQYF. CDR3 in DNA: TGTCTCAGCAGCTTATTACCGATGCAGGAGACCCAGTACTTC. V and J are TRBV11-2 and TRBJ2-5, with D unclear. CDR1 is SGHAT and CDR2 is FQNNGV in the germline V gene. This CDR3 region has 14 residues.